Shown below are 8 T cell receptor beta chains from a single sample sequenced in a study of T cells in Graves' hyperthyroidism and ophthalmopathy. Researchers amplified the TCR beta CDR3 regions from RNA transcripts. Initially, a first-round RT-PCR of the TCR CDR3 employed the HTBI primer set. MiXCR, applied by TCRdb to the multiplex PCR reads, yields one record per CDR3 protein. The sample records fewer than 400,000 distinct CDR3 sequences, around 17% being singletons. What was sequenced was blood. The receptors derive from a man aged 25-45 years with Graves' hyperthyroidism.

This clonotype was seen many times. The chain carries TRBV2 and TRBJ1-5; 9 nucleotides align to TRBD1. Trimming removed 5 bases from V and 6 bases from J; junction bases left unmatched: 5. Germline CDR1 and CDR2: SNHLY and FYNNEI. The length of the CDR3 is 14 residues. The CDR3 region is CASSRDRVGQPQHF. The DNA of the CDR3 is TGTGCCAGCAGTAGGGACAGGGTTGGTCAGCCCCAGCATTTT. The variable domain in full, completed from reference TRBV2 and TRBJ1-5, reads EPEVTQTPSHQVTQMGQEVILRCVPISNHLYFYWYRQILGQKVEFLVSFYNNEISEKSEIFDDQFSVERPDGSNFTLKIRSTKLEDSAMYFCASSRDRVGQPQHFGDGTRLSIL.

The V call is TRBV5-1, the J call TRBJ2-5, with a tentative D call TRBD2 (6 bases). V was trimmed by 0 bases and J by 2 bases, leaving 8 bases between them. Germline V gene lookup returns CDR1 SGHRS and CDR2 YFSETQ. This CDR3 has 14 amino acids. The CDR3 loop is CASSLASVQETQYF. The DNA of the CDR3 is TGCGCCAGCAGCTTGGCTAGCGTACAAGAGACCCAGTACTTC.

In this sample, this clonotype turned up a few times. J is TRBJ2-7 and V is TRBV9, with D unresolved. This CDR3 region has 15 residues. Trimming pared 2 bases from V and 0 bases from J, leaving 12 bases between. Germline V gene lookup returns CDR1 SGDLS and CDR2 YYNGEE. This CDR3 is CASSVGATSSYEQYF. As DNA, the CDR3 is TGTGCCAGCAGCGTCGGCGCAACCTCCTCCTACGAGCAGTACTTC. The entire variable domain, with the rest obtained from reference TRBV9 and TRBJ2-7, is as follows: DSGVTQTPKHLITATGQRVTLRCSPRSGDLSVYWYQQSLDQGLQFLIQYYNGEERAKGNILERFSAQQFPDLHSELNLSSLELGDSALYFCASSVGATSSYEQYFGPGTRLTVT.

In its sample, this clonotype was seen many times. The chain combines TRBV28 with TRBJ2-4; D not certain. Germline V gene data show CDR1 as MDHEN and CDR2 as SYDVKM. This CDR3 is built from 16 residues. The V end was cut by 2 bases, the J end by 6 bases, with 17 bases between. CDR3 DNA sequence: TGTGCCAGCAGTTTACCGCCCAATTCCCCCAGAAACATTCAGTACTTC. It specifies CASSLPPNSPRNIQYF.

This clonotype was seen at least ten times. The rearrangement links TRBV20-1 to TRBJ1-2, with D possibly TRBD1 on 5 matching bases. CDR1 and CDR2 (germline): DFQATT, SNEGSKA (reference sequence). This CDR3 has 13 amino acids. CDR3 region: CMSIGGRFYGYTF. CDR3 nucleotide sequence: TGCATGTCTATCGGGGGACGGTTCTATGGCTACACCTTC.

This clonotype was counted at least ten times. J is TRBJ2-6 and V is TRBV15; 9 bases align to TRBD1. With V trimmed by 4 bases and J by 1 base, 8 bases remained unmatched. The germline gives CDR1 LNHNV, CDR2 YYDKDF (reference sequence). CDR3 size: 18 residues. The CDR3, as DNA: TGTGCCACCAGCATCCGGGACAGGGAAATTTCTGGGGCCAACGTCCTGACTTTC. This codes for CATSIRDREISGANVLTF.

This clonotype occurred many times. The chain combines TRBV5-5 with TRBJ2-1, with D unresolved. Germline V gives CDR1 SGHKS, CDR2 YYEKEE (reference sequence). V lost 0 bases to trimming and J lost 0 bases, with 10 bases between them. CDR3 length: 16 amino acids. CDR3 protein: CASSLAPLSSYNEQFF. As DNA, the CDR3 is TGTGCCAGCAGCTTGGCTCCGCTGAGCTCCTACAATGAGCAGTTCTTC.

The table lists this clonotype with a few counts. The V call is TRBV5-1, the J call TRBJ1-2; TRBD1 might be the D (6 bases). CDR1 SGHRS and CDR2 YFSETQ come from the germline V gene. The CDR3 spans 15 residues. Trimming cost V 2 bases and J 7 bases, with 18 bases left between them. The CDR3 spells CASSFLQGQEGGYTF. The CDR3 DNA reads TGCGCCAGCAGCTTTCTCCAGGGGCAGGAGGGTGGCTACACCTTC.